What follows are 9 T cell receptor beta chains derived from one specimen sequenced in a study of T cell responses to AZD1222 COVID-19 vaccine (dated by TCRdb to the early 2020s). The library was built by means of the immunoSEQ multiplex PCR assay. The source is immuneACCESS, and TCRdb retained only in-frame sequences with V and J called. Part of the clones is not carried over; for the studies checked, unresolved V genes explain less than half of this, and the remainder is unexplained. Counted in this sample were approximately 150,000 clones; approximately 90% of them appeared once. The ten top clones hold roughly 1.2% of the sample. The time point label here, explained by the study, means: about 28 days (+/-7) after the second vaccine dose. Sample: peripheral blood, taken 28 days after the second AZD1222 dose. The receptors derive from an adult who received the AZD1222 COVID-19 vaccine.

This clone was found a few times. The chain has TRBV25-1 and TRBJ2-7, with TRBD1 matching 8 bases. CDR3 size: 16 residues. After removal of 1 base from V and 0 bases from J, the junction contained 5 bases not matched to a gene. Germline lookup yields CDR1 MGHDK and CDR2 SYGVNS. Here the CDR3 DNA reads TGTGCCAGCAGTGAATTTGGGGACAGGCTCTCCTACGAGCAGTACTTC. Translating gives CASSEFGDRLSYEQYF.

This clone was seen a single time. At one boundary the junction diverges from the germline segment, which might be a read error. CDR3 amino acids: CASSLHRAGLNAEAFF. The CDR3 DNA is TGTGCCAGCAGTCTACACAGAGCGGGGCTGAACGCTGAAGCTTTCTTT. The gene calls are TRBV27 and TRBJ1-1; D is perhaps TRBD1 (5 bases). Germline V gives CDR1 MNHEY, CDR2 SMNVEV (reference sequence). The CDR3 spans 16 residues.

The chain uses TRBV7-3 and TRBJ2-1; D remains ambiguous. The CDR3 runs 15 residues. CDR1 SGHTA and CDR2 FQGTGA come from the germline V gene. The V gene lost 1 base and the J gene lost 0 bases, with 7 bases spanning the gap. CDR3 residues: CASSLIGSSYNEQFF. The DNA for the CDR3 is TGTGCCAGCAGCTTAATCGGTAGCTCCTACAATGAGCAGTTCTTC.

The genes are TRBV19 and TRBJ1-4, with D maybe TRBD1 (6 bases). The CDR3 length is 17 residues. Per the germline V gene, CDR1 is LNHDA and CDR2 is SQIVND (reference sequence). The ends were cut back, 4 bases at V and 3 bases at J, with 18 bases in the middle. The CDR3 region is CASSNRPTGFSNEKLFF. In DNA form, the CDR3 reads TGTGCCAGTAGTAATCGGCCTACAGGGTTTTCTAATGAAAAACTGTTTTTT.

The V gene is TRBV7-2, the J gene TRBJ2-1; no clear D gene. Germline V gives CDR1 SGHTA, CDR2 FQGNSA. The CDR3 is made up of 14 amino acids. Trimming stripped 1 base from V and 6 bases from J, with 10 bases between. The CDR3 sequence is CASSLGLGANEQFF. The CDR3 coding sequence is TGTGCCAGCAGCTTAGGGTTGGGCGCCAATGAGCAGTTCTTC.

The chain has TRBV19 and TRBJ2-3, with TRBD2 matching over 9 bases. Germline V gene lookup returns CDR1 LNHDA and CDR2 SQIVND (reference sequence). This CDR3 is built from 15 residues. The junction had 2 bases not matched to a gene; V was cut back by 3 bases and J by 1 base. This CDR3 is CASSMASGGTDTQYF. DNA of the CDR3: TGTGCCAGTAGTATGGCTAGCGGGGGCACAGATACGCAGTATTTT.

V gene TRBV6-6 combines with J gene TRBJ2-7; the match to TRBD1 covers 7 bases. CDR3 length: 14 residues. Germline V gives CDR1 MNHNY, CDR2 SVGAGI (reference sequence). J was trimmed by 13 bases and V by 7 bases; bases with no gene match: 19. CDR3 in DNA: TGTGCCAGCACCCACAGTGAGGGGGCCCTCCTGGGATACTTC. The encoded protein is CASTHSEGALLGYF.

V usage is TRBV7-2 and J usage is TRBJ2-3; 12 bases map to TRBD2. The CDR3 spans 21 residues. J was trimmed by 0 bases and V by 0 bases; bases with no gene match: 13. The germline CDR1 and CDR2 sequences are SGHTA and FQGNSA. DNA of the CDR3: TGTGCCAGCAGCTTAGCTGCAGGAGGACTAGCGGGGCGGCCTAGCACAGATACGCAGTATTTT. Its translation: CASSLAAGGLAGRPSTDTQYF. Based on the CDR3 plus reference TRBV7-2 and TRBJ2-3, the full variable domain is GAGVSQSPSNKVTEKGKDVELRCDPISGHTALYWYRQSLGQGLEFLIYFQGNSAPDKSGLPSDRFSAERTGGSVSTLTIQRTQQEDSAVYLCASSLAAGGLAGRPSTDTQYFGPGTRLTVL.

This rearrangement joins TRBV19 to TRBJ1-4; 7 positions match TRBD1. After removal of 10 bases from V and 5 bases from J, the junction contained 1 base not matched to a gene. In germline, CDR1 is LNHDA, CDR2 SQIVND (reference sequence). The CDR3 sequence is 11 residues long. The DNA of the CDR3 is TGTGCCACGGACAGGAATGAAAAACTGTTTTTT. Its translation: CATDRNEKLFF.